This TCR beta chain was recorded in a study of T-cell memory formation after mild COVID-19. This clonotype was seen only a few times. Trimming took off 3 bases at V and 0 bases at J, with 9 bases between the two ends. CDR1 and CDR2 from the germline V gene are DFQATT and SNEGSKA (reference sequence). The CDR3 length is 14 residues. TCRdb re-analysed the 5' RACE reads in MiXCR, keeping a single row per CDR3 protein. The sample has under 60,000 distinct CDR3 sequences, 9.3% seen once. The gene calls are TRBV20-1 and TRBJ1-3; D gene uncertain. The source is an adult woman who had mild COVID-19 (a few samples of this study predate the infection). Cell type and time point are not known. The source material was PBMCs or a T cell subset sorted from them (not recorded which). The CDR3 region is CSASRPYSGNTIYF. The CDR3 region has the DNA TGCAGTGCTAGTAGACCTTACTCTGGAAACACCATATATTTT.